This is a list of T cell receptor beta chains from one sample in a study of response to subunit inactivated influenza vaccine. TCRdb independently ran MiXCR on the RT-PCR reads; one entry per CDR3 protein. Of hundreds of thousands of distinct CDR3 sequences listed, approximately 10% are singletons. This same sample was also taken into another study, of T cells expressing NK-cell markers.

The sample here was PBMCs from blood, taken on the day of vaccination. These receptor sequences come from a man aged 45 to 65 who received an inactivated influenza vaccine. Each CDR3 is given with its conserved first and last residue. The D gene is left open where the match is weak. Part of the rows lack a size; the others show once, few, many or a class for expanded clones.

d_call | j_call | clone_size | v_call | cdr3_nt | cdr3_aa
TRBD1 | TRBJ2-3 | - | TRBV28 | TGTGCCACCTCCGACCGGGACAGGGGCCCAGATACGCAGTATTTT | CATSDRDRGPDTQYF
- | TRBJ2-5 | - | TRBV5-4 | TGTGCCAGCAGCAATGATCCGGGATCTCAAGAGACCCAGTACTTC | CASSNDPGSQETQYF
- | TRBJ2-5 | few | TRBV21-1 | TGTGCCAGCAGCTCAACAGGAGGCAGGAAGAGTCAAGAGACCCAGTACTTC | CASSSTGGRKSQETQYF
TRBD1 | TRBJ2-2 | - | TRBV10-3 | TGTGCCTCCAGGACAGGGACATTTCTTCGCACCACCGGGGAGCTGTTTTTT | CASRTGTFLRTTGELFF
TRBD1 | TRBJ2-7 | - | TRBV4-3 | TGCGCCAGCAGCCAAGAATACCAGGGGGCTTACTACGAGCAGTACTTC | CASSQEYQGAYYEQYF
TRBD2 | TRBJ2-1 | few | TRBV12-3/TRBV12-4 | TGTGCCAGCGCCGCCCCGGGAGGGTACAATGAGCAGTTCTTC | CASAAPGGYNEQFF
TRBD1 | TRBJ2-7 | - | TRBV20-1 | TGCAGTGCTAGAGCCGACGGACAGGGGCGGGAGCAGTACTTC | CSARADGQGREQYF
- | TRBJ2-7 | - | TRBV10-3 | TGTGCCATCAGTGAGTCACGCAGCGCAACCTACGAGCAGTACTTC | CAISESRSATYEQYF
- | TRBJ2-7 | few | TRBV11-2 | TGTGCCAGCAGCTTATTACACGGAACCTACGAGCAGTACTTC | CASSLLHGTYEQYF
- | TRBJ2-3 | few | TRBV4-2 | TGTGCCAGCAGCCAAGATGTGGCCCTGGGGACAGATACGCAGTATTTT | CASSQDVALGTDTQYF
- | TRBJ1-6 | many | TRBV28 | TGTGCCAGCAGTTTATCAGGGTCTAATTCACCCCTCCACTTT | CASSLSGSNSPLHF
TRBD2 | TRBJ2-1 | - | TRBV20-1 | TGCAGTGCTAGTAGAGGGAGGGGCTCCTACAATGAGCAGTTCTTC | CSASRGRGSYNEQFF
- | TRBJ2-7 | - | TRBV6-5 | TGTGCCAGCAGTTACTCTAGACAGGTTATCTCCTACGAGCAGTACTTC | CASSYSRQVISYEQYF
- | TRBJ1-1 | few | TRBV6-1 | TGTGCCAGCAGTGAAAGGGGAGGGAAGACTGAAGCTTTCTTT | CASSERGGKTEAFF
- | TRBJ1-4 | few | TRBV6-1 | TGTGCCAGCAGTCAAGTTGCAACTAATGAAAAACTGTTTTTT | CASSQVATNEKLFF
TRBD2 | TRBJ2-4 | many | TRBV5-1 | TGCGCCAGCAGCCCCGGGGGGGCCAAAAACATTCAGTACTTC | CASSPGGAKNIQYF
- | TRBJ1-1 | many | TRBV7-9 | TGTGCCAGCAGCTTAGATGCGTTCACTGAAGCTTTCTTT | CASSLDAFTEAFF
TRBD2 | TRBJ2-1 | - | TRBV3-1 | TGTGCCAGCAGCATGATAGCGGGAGCGGGAAATGAGCAGTTCTTC | CASSMIAGAGNEQFF
TRBD1 | TRBJ2-2 | few | TRBV7-9 | TGTGCCAGCAGGATACAGGGGCGGGCGACCGGGGAGCTGTTTTTT | CASRIQGRATGELFF
- | TRBJ2-7 | many | TRBV4-2 | TGTGCCAGCAGCCAAGAGTTGACTAGTCTGAGCTCCTACGAGCAGTACTTC | CASSQELTSLSSYEQYF
TRBD1 | TRBJ2-1 | - | TRBV11-2 | TGTGCCAGCAGCTTAGGTTTGGACAGGTACTACAATGAGCAGTTCTTC | CASSLGLDRYYNEQFF
- | TRBJ2-5 | - | TRBV20-1 | TGCAGTGCTACCCGGGGAAACTATCCGGAGACCCAGTACTTC | CSATRGNYPETQYF
- | TRBJ2-4 | many | TRBV4-1 | TGCGCCAGCAGCCAACCGGGACGCAACCTTTTAGCCAAAAACATTCAGTACTTC | CASSQPGRNLLAKNIQYF
- | TRBJ1-6 | many | TRBV7-8 | TGTGCCAGCAGCCCCGAGGGAGGGACCACGGGTTCACCCCTCCACTTT | CASSPEGGTTGSPLHF
TRBD1 | TRBJ2-5 | - | TRBV25-1 | TGTGCCAGCAGTGAATCCTTAAACAGGGGGCTCGGGGAGACCCAGTACTTC | CASSESLNRGLGETQYF
- | TRBJ1-5 | few | TRBV15 | TGTGCCACCAGCAGAGATGTGAATCAGCCCCAGCATTTT | CATSRDVNQPQHF
TRBD2 | TRBJ2-7 | many | TRBV5-1 | TGCGCCAGCAGCTGGGGACTAGCGCGTTCCTACGAGCAGTACTTC | CASSWGLARSYEQYF
TRBD2 | TRBJ2-1 | many | TRBV12-3/TRBV12-4 | TGTGCCAGCAGTTTGCTTGGCGGGAGGGCCGACGTCCAGTTCTTC | CASSLLGGRADVQFF
- | TRBJ2-7 | many | TRBV7-2 | TGTGCCAGCAGCTTAGGTTCTGGAGCCGTCGAGCAGTACTTC | CASSLGSGAVEQYF
TRBD2 | TRBJ2-7 | - | TRBV20-1 | TGCAGTGCCACGGGGACTAGCGGAACCTACGAGCAGTACTTC | CSATGTSGTYEQYF
- | TRBJ2-1 | - | TRBV2 | TGTGCCAGCAGTGACGTCCTTTTAAGCTCCTACAATGAGCAGTTCTTC | CASSDVLLSSYNEQFF
- | TRBJ1-1 | - | TRBV20-1 | TGCAGTGCTAGCGGGGTGAACACTGAAGCTTTCTTT | CSASGVNTEAFF
- | TRBJ2-5 | few | TRBV6-2/TRBV6-3 | TGTGCCAGCAGTTACTCGATTAACCAAGAGACCCAGTACTTC | CASSYSINQETQYF
TRBD1 | TRBJ2-7 | - | TRBV6-5 | TGTGCCAGCAGTTACAGTGGGGACAGCTCCTACGAGCAGTACTTC | CASSYSGDSSYEQYF
- | TRBJ1-1 | many | TRBV6-1 | TGTGCCAGCAGCCCACGGAACTTGAACACTGAAGCTTTCTTT | CASSPRNLNTEAFF
TRBD1 | TRBJ1-1 | - | TRBV7-2 | TGTGCCAGCAGCTCCCACAGGGGGAACACTGAAGCTTTCTTT | CASSSHRGNTEAFF
TRBD2 | TRBJ2-4 | - | TRBV7-6 | TGTGCCAGCAGCCCTGGACTAGCGGGGAGGGTAGCCAAAAACATTCAGTACTTC | CASSPGLAGRVAKNIQYF
TRBD1 | TRBJ2-4 | - | TRBV6-2/TRBV6-3 | TGTGCCAGCAGCCGGGACAGGCTAGCCAAAAACATTCAGTACTTC | CASSRDRLAKNIQYF
- | TRBJ2-7 | - | TRBV2 | TGTGCCAGCAGTGAAACGCAGGGAGGCAACGAGCAGTACTTC | CASSETQGGNEQYF
- | TRBJ1-1 | - | TRBV25-1 | TGTGCCAGCAGTGAATATGGGGGTGGAGCTTTCTTT | CASSEYGGGAFF
- | TRBJ2-6 | - | TRBV7-6 | TGTGCCAGCAGCTTAGACGGCCGATCTGGGGCCAACGTCCTGACTTTC | CASSLDGRSGANVLTF
- | TRBJ1-6 | many | TRBV12-3/TRBV12-4 | TGTGCCAGCACCTCGCGGGGCGGCTCGGGTTCACCCCTCCACTTT | CASTSRGGSGSPLHF
- | TRBJ2-7 | few | TRBV6-1 | TGTGCCAGCAGTGAAGGTGGGGTGCAGTACTTC | CASSEGGVQYF
- | TRBJ2-2 | few | TRBV6-5 | TGTGCCAGCAGTTACTCACTAGGGTCGAACACCGGGGAGCTGTTTTTT | CASSYSLGSNTGELFF
TRBD2 | TRBJ2-1 | - | TRBV7-9 | TGTGCCAGCAGCTTAGACGGCAGAGCGGGGCATAATGAGCATTTCTTC | CASSLDGRAGHNEHFF
- | TRBJ2-5 | - | TRBV5-1 | TGCGCCAGCAGCTTGCTACGCCCGGGGGAGACCCAGTACTTC | CASSLLRPGETQYF
TRBD2 | TRBJ2-3 | - | TRBV12-3/TRBV12-4 | TGTGCCAGCAGGCCCAGGACTAGCGGGAGTCCGCAGTATTTT | CASRPRTSGSPQYF
- | TRBJ2-7 | - | TRBV7-9 | TGTGCCAGCAGCTCTAGTTCAGGGTCGCGGGAGCAGTACTTC | CASSSSSGSREQYF